The source of this T cell receptor (beta chain) is a study of blood T cell repertoires in COVID-19. Study-wide background: COVID-19 samples, acute and convalescent, were from the United States, Italy and Spain. Sample material is recorded as cDNA or gDNA derived from T cells, B-cell-depleted T cells, or PBMCs.

Under the authors' procedure: Amplifying reference gene primers gave estimates of nucleated cell counts. Assay: immunoSEQ multiplex PCR; the TCRdb copy retains only in-frame clones and omits some. V and J calls and clone size are given by that table; D and trimming were obtained from the DNA. Of roughly 200,000 clones in the sample, approximately 80% are singletons; the top ten hold 27%. This clone occurred a few times. The J segment lost 8 bases and the V segment lost 8 bases, leaving 9 bases of the junction unmatched. This CDR3 contains 13 residues. The TCR originated in a man in his forties with acute or convalescent COVID-19. The sample was peripheral blood. The chain carries TRBV12-3 or TRBV12-4 and TRBJ1-1; the match to TRBD1 covers 9 bases. CDR3 region: CASPAGDRVEAFF. CDR3 bases: TGTGCCAGCCCGGCCGGGGACAGGGTCGAAGCTTTCTTT.